Listed below are T cell receptor beta chains from one sample, sequenced in a study of shared clonotypes between healthy human individuals. This table comes from immunoSEQ multiplex PCR, and its TCRdb copy is limited to in-frame clones, with some not included. The table has about 2 million clones, around 96% seen once. Sequencing was carried out using naive CD8+ T cells sorted from blood. All receptors derive from a man between 18 and 29 years old in good health. Both conserved end residues are part of each CDR3. The order of the fields is J gene, clone size, V gene, D gene, CDR3 DNA, CDR3 protein. A D gene is named only where the DNA matches it firmly. Clone size is shown for a subset of rows, as once, few, many or a class of expanded clone.

TRBJ2-7 | . | TRBV27 | TRBD2 | TGTGCCAGCAGTCCCACGGGGGGACCCACCTACGAGCAGTACTTC | CASSPTGGPTYEQYF
TRBJ2-7 | . | TRBV11-2 | TRBD2 | TGTGCCAGCAGCTTAGACCGGGAGGCGTCCTACGAGCAGTACTTC | CASSLDREASYEQYF
TRBJ2-7 | . | TRBV27 | . | TGTGCCAGCAGTTTAGAATTTCTGAACTACGAGCAGTACTTC | CASSLEFLNYEQYF
TRBJ2-1 | once | TRBV25-1 | . | TGTGCCAGCAGTGATGATGTGCAGCAGTTCTTC | CASSDDVQQFF
TRBJ2-7 | . | TRBV5-6 | . | TGTGCCAGCAGCTTAGAAGGGTCCCACGAGCAGTACTTC | CASSLEGSHEQYF
TRBJ1-1 | . | TRBV6-5 | TRBD1 | TGTGCCAGTTCCCCGGGACAGTATAGCACTGAAGCTTTCTTT | CASSPGQYSTEAFF
TRBJ2-3 | . | TRBV25-1 | . | TGTGCCAGCAGCGTCGACTTCACAGATACGCAGTATTTT | CASSVDFTDTQYF
TRBJ2-2 | . | TRBV7-7 | . | TGTGCTAGCAGCTTAGCTTCGGGACACTACACCGGGGAGCTGTTTTTT | CASSLASGHYTGELFF
TRBJ2-3 | . | TRBV27 | TRBD1 | TGTGCCAGCAGTCAGACAGGGAACACAGATACGCAGTATTTT | CASSQTGNTDTQYF
TRBJ2-7 | . | TRBV4-2 | . | TGTGCCAGCAGCCAAGACGCCATTACCTACGAGCAGTACTTC | CASSQDAITYEQYF
TRBJ1-2 | . | TRBV2 | . | TGTGCCAGCAGTGAGGCCGGAGGCCCTAACTATGGCTACACCTTC | CASSEAGGPNYGYTF
TRBJ2-2 | . | TRBV6-5 | . | TGTGCCAGCAGTTATCGGACACTGAACACCGGGGAGCTGTTTTTT | CASSYRTLNTGELFF
TRBJ2-7 | . | TRBV6-1 | . | TGTGCCAGCAAGGCGGGACCAGGTGGGTCGTACGAGCAGTACTTC | CASKAGPGGSYEQYF
TRBJ1-1 | . | TRBV10-2 | . | TGCGCCAGCAGCGGAGTGGAGGGCTTCTACACTGAAGCTTTCTTT | CASSGVEGFYTEAFF
TRBJ1-4 | . | TRBV29-1 | . | TGCAGCGTTTTACCAGGAGCAACTAATGAAAAACTGTTTTTT | CSVLPGATNEKLFF
TRBJ2-3 | . | TRBV7-2 | . | TGTGCCAGCAGCCAATCACTTGGGGGCCCGGGCACAGATACGCAGTATTTT | CASSQSLGGPGTDTQYF
TRBJ2-5 | . | TRBV6-6 | TRBD1 | TGTGCCAGCAGTGATACAGGGGGCCAAGAGACCCAGTACTTC | CASSDTGGQETQYF
TRBJ2-7 | . | TRBV28 | . | TGTGCCAGCAGTTTCCGTTCCCCGGGCTCCTACGAGCAGTACTTC | CASSFRSPGSYEQYF
TRBJ2-5 | . | TRBV5-6 | TRBD1 | TGTGCCAGCAGCCCCGCGGGACAGGGGGAAGAGACCCAGTACTTC | CASSPAGQGEETQYF
TRBJ2-7 | . | TRBV5-6 | . | TGTGCCAGCAGCTTGGCCACGGGCCGCTCCTACGAGCAGTACTTC | CASSLATGRSYEQYF
TRBJ2-2 | . | TRBV7-8 | TRBD2 | TGTGCCAGCAGCTTAGCTCTAGCGGGAGGGTTGCGGACCGGGGAGCTGTTTTTT | CASSLALAGGLRTGELFF
TRBJ2-1 | . | TRBV14 | TRBD2 | TGTGCCAGCAGCCGATGGGCGGGAGGGCCCAATGAGCAGTTCTTC | CASSRWAGGPNEQFF
TRBJ2-7 | . | TRBV4-1 | . | TGCGCCAGCAGCCAAGATCGGAGCGCCGGACAGCTAGCCTACGAGCAGTACTTC | CASSQDRSAGQLAYEQYF
TRBJ2-1 | . | TRBV19 | . | TGTGCCAGTAGTATCCTCCTACGGGACATTTCCTACAATGAGCAGTTCTTC | CASSILLRDISYNEQFF
TRBJ2-3 | . | TRBV7-9 | TRBD2 | TGTGCCAGCAGCCCAAGACTAGCGGGGTCCCCGCAGGATACGCAGTATTTT | CASSPRLAGSPQDTQYF
TRBJ2-5 | . | TRBV12-5 | . | TGTGCTAGTGGTTTGGACTCGGAAGAGACCCAGTACTTC | CASGLDSEETQYF
TRBJ2-1 | . | TRBV7-9 | . | TGTGCCAGCAGCTTAGAGGACCATAATGAGCAGTTCTTC | CASSLEDHNEQFF
TRBJ1-1 | . | TRBV6-5 | . | TGTGCCAGCAGTATATTCCAGAACACTGAAGCTTTCTTT | CASSIFQNTEAFF
TRBJ2-5 | . | TRBV9 | . | TGTGCCAGCAGCGAAGGCAACGGGGGTGGGGAGACCCAGTACTTC | CASSEGNGGGETQYF
TRBJ2-2 | . | TRBV29-1 | . | TGCAGCGTTGTAGCGCCGAACACCGGGGAGCTGTTTTTT | CSVVAPNTGELFF
TRBJ2-7 | . | TRBV7-2 | . | TGTGCCAGCAGCTTAGCCCGGGGGCCAGGGAGCTCCTACGAGCAGTACTTC | CASSLARGPGSSYEQYF
TRBJ2-3 | . | TRBV27 | . | TGTGCCAGCAGTTTAAGGGGGGATCTAGATACGCAGTATTTT | CASSLRGDLDTQYF
TRBJ2-2 | . | TRBV7-9 | TRBD2 | TGTGCCAGCAGCAGTACAGCGGGAGCCGGGGAGCTGTTTTTT | CASSSTAGAGELFF
TRBJ2-7 | . | TRBV30 | . | TGTGCCTGGAGTGTACTTTCAGGCCCCTACGAGCAGTACTTC | CAWSVLSGPYEQYF
TRBJ2-1 | . | TRBV5-5 | . | TGTGCCAGCAGCTCGCCGACGGGCTCCCCGATCGCCTCCTACAATGAGCAGTTCTTC | CASSSPTGSPIASYNEQFF
TRBJ2-1 | once | TRBV9 | TRBD2 | TGTGCCAGCAGCATGGGACTAGCGGGGAATGAGCAGTTCTTC | CASSMGLAGNEQFF
TRBJ1-6 | . | TRBV7-3 | . | TGTGCCAGCAGCTTATTGGGGAGAGATTCACCCCTCCACTTT | CASSLLGRDSPLHF
TRBJ2-7 | . | TRBV4-1 | . | TGCGCCAGCAGCCAGAGGGAAGGGGGTACTTACGAGCAGTACTTC | CASSQREGGTYEQYF
TRBJ2-1 | . | TRBV4-1 | TRBD2 | TGCGCCAGCAGCCAAGAAACTAGCGGGTGGCCCGAGCAGTTCTTC | CASSQETSGWPEQFF
TRBJ2-5 | . | TRBV4-3 | . | TGCGCCAGCAGCCAAGAAGACAATCCACAAGAGACCCAGTACTTC | CASSQEDNPQETQYF
TRBJ2-7 | . | TRBV7-7 | . | TGTGCTAGCAGCTTAGGACGGGATTCCTCCTACGAGCAGTACTTC | CASSLGRDSSYEQYF
TRBJ2-7 | . | TRBV28 | . | TGTGCCAGCAGTTTGCGGCGGGCGGCGGAGCAGTACTTC | CASSLRRAAEQYF
TRBJ1-5 | . | TRBV28 | . | TGTGCCAGCAGTTTTTTGGGAGAGCCCCAGCATTTT | CASSFLGEPQHF
TRBJ2-1 | . | TRBV4-1 | TRBD2 | TGCGCCAGCAGCCAAGTAGGTGGCGGGAGGGTGAGTGAGCAGTTCTTC | CASSQVGGGRVSEQFF
TRBJ1-1 | once | TRBV4-2 | . | TGTGCCAGCAGCCGGACGGGGGGCCAAACTGAAGCTTTCTTT | CASSRTGGQTEAFF
TRBJ2-7 | . | TRBV7-8 | . | TGTGCCAGCAGCTCCTCTAGCGCCGAGCAGTACTTC | CASSSSSAEQYF
TRBJ1-6 | . | TRBV19 | . | TGTGCCAGTACTTTGAGGGGACTTAATTCACCCCTCCACTTT | CASTLRGLNSPLHF
TRBJ1-2 | few | TRBV7-9 | . | TGTGCCAGCAGCTTAGTTCAAAACCTTATCGATGGCTACACCTTC | CASSLVQNLIDGYTF
TRBJ2-7 | . | TRBV4-1 | TRBD1 | TGCGCCAGCAGCCTCCGACAGGGGGAAAACTACGAGCAGTACTTC | CASSLRQGENYEQYF
TRBJ2-1 | once | TRBV9 | . | TGTGCCAGCAGCGTACAGGACGTCAATGAGCAGTTCTTC | CASSVQDVNEQFF
TRBJ2-7 | . | TRBV27 | TRBD2 | TGTGCCAGCAGAGCGGGGGGGCCAATAAACGAGCAGTACTTC | CASRAGGPINEQYF
TRBJ2-1 | . | TRBV25-1 | . | TGTGCCAGCAGTGAATCAAAGGGTACGGAGCAGTTCTTC | CASSESKGTEQFF
TRBJ2-3 | . | TRBV6-5 | . | TGTGCCAGCAGTTTTAAGATCAGTGCCGGCACAGATACGCAGTATTTT | CASSFKISAGTDTQYF
TRBJ1-5 | . | TRBV6-5 | . | TGTGCCAGCAACCACCGGGGGTTGCCCCAGCATTTT | CASNHRGLPQHF
TRBJ1-1 | . | TRBV15 | TRBD1 | TGTGCCACCAGCATTCAGGGGGAGTTGACTGAAGCTTTCTTT | CATSIQGELTEAFF
TRBJ2-1 | . | TRBV7-9 | TRBD2 | TGTGCCAGCAGCGCGACTAGCGGATACAATGAGCAGTTCTTC | CASSATSGYNEQFF
TRBJ2-7 | . | TRBV7-9 | TRBD1 | TGTGCCAGCGGCCAGACACAGGGGACGGGGTCCTACGAGCAGTACTTC | CASGQTQGTGSYEQYF
TRBJ2-3 | . | TRBV18 | . | TGTGCCAGCTCACCCCGTAAGGGGAGCACAGATACGCAGTATTTT | CASSPRKGSTDTQYF
TRBJ2-7 | . | TRBV30 | . | TGTGCCTGGAGTCCTCATATACAGGGCGCCTACGAGCAGTACTTC | CAWSPHIQGAYEQYF